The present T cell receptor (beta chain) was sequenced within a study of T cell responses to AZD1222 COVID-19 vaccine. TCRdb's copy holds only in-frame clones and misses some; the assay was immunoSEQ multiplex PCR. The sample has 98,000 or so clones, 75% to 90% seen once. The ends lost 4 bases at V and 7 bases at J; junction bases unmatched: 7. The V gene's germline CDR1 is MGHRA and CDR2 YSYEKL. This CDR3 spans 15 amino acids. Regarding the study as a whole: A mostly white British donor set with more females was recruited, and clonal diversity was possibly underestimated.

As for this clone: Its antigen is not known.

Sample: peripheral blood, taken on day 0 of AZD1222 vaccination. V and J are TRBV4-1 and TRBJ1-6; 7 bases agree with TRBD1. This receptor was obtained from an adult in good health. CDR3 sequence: CASSPRGRENSPLHF. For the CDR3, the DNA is TGCGCCAGCAGCCCAAGGGGGCGCGAGAATTCACCCCTCCACTTT.